A selection of T cell receptor beta chains follows, all from one sample in a study of T cell repertoires in cytomegalovirus infection. TCRdb re-called the reads through MiXCR, storing one row per CDR3 protein. The sample comprises approximately 770,000 distinct CDR3 sequences, just under 30% of which are singletons, and about 12% rests with the top ten. The antigens of these receptors remain unknown. Sequenced material: cultured CD8+ T cells from PBMCs, taken from culture after CMV antigen stimulation. These TCRs come from a human donor in good health (CMV status not recorded). Some clones in this sample may be carry-over from other donors' samples. Both conserved end residues are part of each CDR3. The D gene is left open where the match is weak. Size is omitted from some rows. Given values are once, few, many or a class for expanded clones.

TRBJ1-1 TRBD1 TRBV5-6 many CASSLGQGAAEAFF TGTGCCAGCAGCTTGGGGCAGGGGGCCGCTGAAGCTTTCTTT
TRBJ1-4 NA TRBV4-1 few CASSQLQGFGEKLFF TGCGCCAGCAGCCAGCTACAGGGATTTGGAGAAAAACTGTTTTTT
TRBJ2-7 NA TRBV2 NA CATFGGTYEQYF TGTGCCACCTTTGGGGGCACCTACGAGCAGTACTTC
TRBJ1-3 TRBD1 TRBV10-3 few CAISSTGLPPESTGNTIYF TGTGCCATCAGCTCGACAGGGTTACCCCCTGAGAGCACTGGAAACACCATATATTTT
TRBJ2-7 TRBD1 TRBV28 NA CATVGTGGGYYEQYF TGTGCCACCGTGGGGACAGGGGGGGGTTACTACGAGCAGTACTTC
TRBJ2-1 NA TRBV7-9 NA CASSLVDYSIKKNEQFF TGTGCCAGCAGCTTAGTAGACTACTCAATAAAAAAGAATGAGCAGTTCTTC
TRBJ2-1 NA TRBV24-1 few CATSDLFNNEQFF TGTGCCACCAGTGATTTGTTTAACAATGAGCAGTTCTTC
TRBJ2-5 NA TRBV7-6 NA CASSFLSELGSPPETQYF TGTGCTAGCAGCTTTCTATCGGAGTTGGGGTCGCCTCCGGAGACCCAGTACTTC
TRBJ2-1 TRBD1 TRBV14 NA CASSHTGQGAYNEQFF TGTGCCAGCAGCCATACCGGACAGGGGGCCTACAATGAGCAGTTCTTC
TRBJ2-5 NA TRBV10-3 few CAISGWGRQETQYF TGTGCCATCAGTGGATGGGGGCGCCAAGAGACCCAGTACTTC